The 28 T cell receptor beta chains in this list originate from one sample, sequenced in a study of blood T cell repertoires in COVID-19. The assay was immunoSEQ multiplex PCR, and TCRdb's table has in-frame clones only and misses some. The sample gives roughly 40,000 clones, 60% to 85% of which show up once; roughly 30% is in the top ten. The sample comprised peripheral blood. The receptor set was obtained from an elderly woman with acute or convalescent COVID-19.

The chain combines TRBV5-1 with TRBJ1-5; D is perhaps TRBD1 (5 bases). V was pared by 5 bases and J by 0 bases, with 12 bases between. This CDR3 has 15 amino acids. Germline V lookup: CDR1 SGHRS, CDR2 YFSETQ. CDR3: CASRPTVHSNQPQHF. As DNA, the CDR3 is TGCGCCAGCAGACCGACAGTCCATAGCAATCAGCCCCAGCATTTT.

V is TRBV5-1 and J is TRBJ2-1; a weak D match, TRBD2 (7 bases). CDR3 length: 15 amino acids. Germline V gene lookup returns CDR1 SGHRS and CDR2 YFSETQ. Trimming cost V 1 base and J 8 bases, with 16 bases left between them. The CDR3 DNA reads as TGCGCCAGCAGCTTGCTTGAGGGGAGGGGGTATGAGCAGTTCTTC. It specifies CASSLLEGRGYEQFF.

The sample holds one count of this clone. The genes are TRBV9 and TRBJ2-5, with a possible D match to TRBD2 (6 bases). Germline V CDR1 and CDR2: SGDLS, YYNGEE. V was pared by 5 bases and J by 1 base, with 18 bases between. The CDR3 has 16 residues. CDR3 sequence: CASSFMGLPSQETQYF. CDR3 nucleotides: TGTGCCAGCAGTTTCATGGGACTGCCCAGCCAAGAGACCCAGTACTTC.

This clone has a single count. The chain is built from TRBV7-9 and TRBJ2-7; 7 bases line up with TRBD2. V lost 6 bases and J lost 0; bases outside the gene matches: 11. The CDR3 runs to 16 residues. Germline V gives CDR1 SEHNR, CDR2 FQNEAQ (reference sequence). CDR3 amino acids: CASSPIAGRSSYEQYF. DNA of the CDR3: TGTGCCAGCAGTCCAATAGCGGGCCGCAGCTCCTACGAGCAGTACTTC.

CDR3 sequence: CASSLYGEGGGNQPQHF. The DNA for the CDR3 is TGTGCCAGCAGTTTGTACGGGGAAGGAGGGGGCAATCAGCCCCAGCATTTT. The chain combines TRBV27 with TRBJ1-5; weak D call: TRBD1 (5 bases). Germline V gene data show CDR1 as MNHEY and CDR2 as SMNVEV (reference sequence). V shed 3 bases and J shed 2 bases, with 17 bases lying between them. The CDR3 extends over 17 amino acids.

This clone has just a few counts. This chain connects TRBV7-2 to TRBJ1-5; weak D call: TRBD1 (5 bases). The CDR3 has 15 residues. Trimming shortened V by 6 bases and J by 6 bases, and 18 bases separated the two germline ends. Germline V gene data show CDR1 as SGHTA and CDR2 as FQGNSA. CDR3 region: CASSGGVRGGQPQHF. The CDR3 DNA sequence: TGTGCCAGCAGTGGAGGGGTCCGAGGAGGTCAGCCCCAGCATTTT.

The V call is TRBV11-2, the J call TRBJ2-2; no reliable D call. Germline V CDR1 and CDR2: SGHAT, FQNNGV. V dropped 1 base and J dropped 5 bases, with 8 bases sitting between them. The CDR3 totals 14 residues. DNA for the CDR3: TGTGCCAGCAGCTTAGTTGGCCAAACCGGGGAGCTGTTTTTT. Translation gives CASSLVGQTGELFF.

The genes are TRBV7-9 and TRBJ1-2; tentative D call: TRBD1 (6 bases). The V gene's germline CDR1 is SEHNR and CDR2 FQNEAQ (reference sequence). V was cut by 3 bases and J by 6 bases, with 20 bases left in between. The CDR3 loop spans 16 amino acids. Here the CDR3 reads CASSLDRGPLRDGYTF. The CDR3 DNA is TGTGCCAGCAGCTTGGACAGAGGACCGCTCCGGGATGGCTACACCTTC.

This chain uses TRBV15 with TRBJ1-5; the match to TRBD1 covers 7 bases. CDR3 length: 14 residues. Per germline, CDR1 LNHNV and CDR2 YYDKDF (reference sequence). The ends lost 5 bases at V and 4 bases at J; junction bases unmatched: 5. Here the CDR3 reads CATSPGQTNQPQHF. DNA for the CDR3: TGTGCCACCAGCCCGGGACAGACGAATCAGCCCCAGCATTTT.

V usage is TRBV28 and J usage is TRBJ2-2, with TRBD1 as a possible D gene (5 bases). The germline gives CDR1 MDHEN, CDR2 SYDVKM. V shed 6 bases and J shed 6 bases, with 20 bases lying between them. The CDR3 has 16 residues. The CDR3 sequence is CASSPRQGALPGELFF. As DNA, the CDR3 is TGTGCCAGCAGCCCCCGGCAGGGCGCCCTCCCCGGGGAGCTGTTTTTT. Together with reference TRBV28 and TRBJ2-2, the CDR3 gives the full variable domain: DVKVTQSSRYLVKRTGEKVFLECVQDMDHENMFWYRQDPGLGLRLIYFSYDVKMKEKGDIPEGYSVSREKKERFSLILESASTNQTSMYLCASSPRQGALPGELFFGEGSRLTVL.

This clone came up a few times. V usage is TRBV6-6 and J usage is TRBJ2-1, with 7 bases lining up with TRBD2. The CDR3 spans 17 residues. Germline-derived CDR1 and CDR2 are MNHNY and SVGAGI (reference sequence). Trimming cost V 5 bases and J 3 bases; bases outside gene matches: 13. The CDR3 loop is CASSPKKVAGLYNEQFF. The CDR3 DNA reads TGTGCCAGCAGTCCTAAGAAGGTAGCGGGCCTCTACAATGAGCAGTTCTTC.

The J gene is TRBJ1-6, the V gene TRBV6-5, with TRBD1 as a possible D gene (6 bases). Germline V CDR1 and CDR2: MNHEY, SVGAGI. V shed 9 bases and J shed 10 bases, with 16 bases lying between them. The CDR3 is 13 residues long. The CDR3 DNA reads as TGTGCCAGTAGGGACAAAAAGGGCTCACCCCTCCACTTT. It translates to CASRDKKGSPLHF.

This chain connects TRBV30 to TRBJ2-3, with TRBD1 matching over 8 bases. The CDR3 consists of 13 residues. CDR1 is GTSNPN and CDR2 is SVGIG in the germline V gene (reference sequence). Losses at the gene ends were 3 bases for V and 9 bases for J; bases not matched to a gene: 8. This chain's CDR3 is CAWRVDRGKTQYF. CDR3 DNA sequence: TGTGCCTGGAGGGTCGACAGGGGAAAAACGCAGTATTTT.

V is TRBV16 and J is TRBJ2-3; TRBD1 is a possible D gene (5 bases). The CDR3 is 16 amino acids. The germline V gene encodes CDR1 KGHSY and CDR2 FQNENV. V lost 2 bases and J 3 bases, leaving 15 bases between the germline ends. The CDR3 DNA is TGTGCCAGCAGCCAAACTTTGCCAGGGAAGACAGATACGCAGTATTTT. Residues: CASSQTLPGKTDTQYF.

The V and J genes are TRBV3-1 (or the pseudogene TRBV3-2) and TRBJ2-2; D remains ambiguous. Germline CDR1 LGHDT, CDR2 YNNKEL (reference sequence). Trimming left V 3 bases short and J 10 bases short, with 6 bases between. CDR3 length: 11 residues. The DNA for the CDR3 is TGTGCCAGCAGCCAGGCCCTGGAGCTGTTTTTT. Its protein is CASSQALELFF.

The chain couples TRBV13 to TRBJ1-1; TRBD1 matches at 9 bases. CDR3 size: 15 residues. The trim removed 5 bases at V and 3 bases at J, leaving 7 bases unmatched. The V gene's germline CDR1 is PRHDT and CDR2 FYEKMQ (reference sequence). The CDR3 loop reads CASSLWTGVDTEAFF. CDR3 bases: TGTGCCAGCAGCCTTTGGACAGGGGTGGACACTGAAGCTTTCTTT.

This clone was observed a few times. The CDR3 DNA is TGCGCCAGCAGAAGGCAGGAGAACACCGGGGAGCTGTTTTTT. Translation gives CASRRQENTGELFF. V usage is TRBV4-1 and J usage is TRBJ2-2, with D uncertain. Germline CDR1 is MGHRA and CDR2 is YSYEKL. CDR3 length: 14 amino acids. The V end lost 6 bases, the J end lost 1 base, and 9 bases lay between the germline ends.

The chain employs TRBV5-1 and TRBJ1-1, with 8 positions matching TRBD1. Germline V gene sequence: CDR1 SGHRS, CDR2 YFSETQ. The V and J ends lost 1 base and 8 bases, in that order; junction bases with no gene match: 10. This CDR3 has 15 residues. In DNA, the CDR3 is TGCGCCAGCAGCTTGCTTATTGACAGGGGATCCGAAGCTTTCTTT. This translates into CASSLLIDRGSEAFF.

This clone was observed a single time. CDR3 bases: TGTGCCAGCAGCCAAGATCTCCCTAGTAGCGAGCAGTACTTC. Translating it yields CASSQDLPSSEQYF. J is TRBJ2-7 and V is TRBV4-2, with D hard to call. With 0 bases removed from V and 6 bases from J, the gap between germline ends came to 12 bases. The germline gives CDR1 LGHNA, CDR2 YNFKEQ. The CDR3 loop spans 14 amino acids.

The rearrangement uses TRBV30 and TRBJ2-1, with TRBD2 matching over 9 bases. Trimming at V came to 4 bases and at J to 6 bases, leaving 4 bases not matched to a gene. Per germline, CDR1 GTSNPN and CDR2 SVGIG (reference sequence). This CDR3 has 13 residues. The CDR3 coding sequence is TGTGCCTGGACCTTAGCGGGGGCCAATGAGCAGTTCTTC. Its protein is CAWTLAGANEQFF.

This clone was seen a handful of times. CDR3 coding DNA: TGTGCCAGCAGTGTGAGGACAGGGGCCTTGCAGGGTGGCTACACCTTC. Translating gives CASSVRTGALQGGYTF. The chain joins TRBV2 to TRBJ1-2; 9 bases are shared with TRBD1. This CDR3 comprises 16 residues. Germline V gene data show CDR1 as SNHLY and CDR2 as FYNNEI. J lost 7 bases, V lost 4 bases, and 13 bases had no gene match. The complete variable domain, with remaining parts taken from reference TRBV2 and TRBJ1-2, reads EPEVTQTPSHQVTQMGQEVILRCVPISNHLYFYWYRQILGQKVEFLVSFYNNEISEKSEIFDDQFSVERPDGSNFTLKIRSTKLEDSAMYFCASSVRTGALQGGYTFGSGTRLTVV.

The chain uses TRBV30 and TRBJ1-2; 8 positions match TRBD1. V shed 3 bases, J shed 5 bases, and the junction held 8 bases outside the gene matches. Per germline, CDR1 GTSNPN and CDR2 SVGIG (reference sequence). This CDR3 is 14 amino acids long. The CDR3 protein is CAWRLRDRTYGYTF. The CDR3 DNA reads as TGTGCCTGGAGGCTCCGGGACAGGACTTATGGCTACACCTTC.

J is TRBJ2-1 and V is TRBV9; 16 bases agree with TRBD2. The germline V gene encodes CDR1 SGDLS and CDR2 YYNGEE. With V trimmed by 4 bases and J by 5 bases, 6 bases remained unmatched. The CDR3 is made up of 17 amino acids. The CDR3 bases are TGTGCCAGCAGCCCGAGGGGACTAGCGGGAGGGGACAATGAGCAGTTCTTC. Translation: CASSPRGLAGGDNEQFF.

The chain combines TRBV19 with TRBJ1-2; 7 nucleotides align to TRBD1. Germline V CDR1 and CDR2: LNHDA, SQIVND (reference sequence). The trim removed 7 bases at V and 5 bases at J, leaving 13 bases unmatched. This CDR3 has 15 amino acids. The CDR3 DNA is TGTGCCAGTAAACAAGCCCGGGACAGCATTTATGGCTACACCTTC. Residues: CASKQARDSIYGYTF.

The J gene is TRBJ2-2, the V gene TRBV7-2; no firm D call. V lost 5 bases and J 2 bases, leaving 9 bases between the germline ends. CDR1 and CDR2 (germline): SGHTA, FQGNSA. CDR3 length: 14 residues. The CDR3 reads CASSPRLNTGELFF. CDR3 sequence (DNA): TGTGCCAGCAGCCCTCGACTTAACACCGGGGAGCTGTTTTTT. The full variable domain, in which reference TRBV7-2 and TRBJ2-2 provide the parts outside the CDR3, is GAGVSQSPSNKVTEKGKDVELRCDPISGHTALYWYRQSLGQGLEFLIYFQGNSAPDKSGLPSDRFSAERTGGSVSTLTIQRTQQEDSAVYLCASSPRLNTGELFFGEGSRLTVL.

V is TRBV29-1 and J is TRBJ1-2; D perhaps matches TRBD1 (5 bases). The ends were cut back, 4 bases at V and 6 bases at J, with 15 bases in the middle. Germline CDR1 SQVTM, CDR2 ANQGSEA. The CDR3 contains 13 residues. The DNA of the CDR3 is TGCAGCGTTGTGGGGCAGGGAATTAATGGCTACACCTTC. Translated: CSVVGQGINGYTF.

The chain has TRBV3-1 (or the pseudogene TRBV3-2) and TRBJ2-7, with 9 positions matching TRBD1. The V and J ends lost 4 bases and 1 base, in that order; junction bases with no gene match: 11. The CDR3 extends over 17 amino acids. CDR1 is LGHDT, CDR2 YNNKEL, per germline (reference sequence). The CDR3 nucleotides are TGTGCCAGCAGCCCTCTAGTCCGAGACAGGGGGTCCTACGAGCAGTACTTC. Protein sequence: CASSPLVRDRGSYEQYF.

This clone appeared a few times. The chain uses TRBV19 and TRBJ2-5; 11 bases agree with TRBD2. Germline CDR1 and CDR2: LNHDA and SQIVND (reference sequence). Losses at the gene ends were 11 bases for V and 5 bases for J; bases not matched to a gene: 19. This CDR3 has 17 amino acids. This chain's CDR3 is CASKAGLAGGRGETQYF. CDR3 coding DNA: TGTGCCTCCAAAGCTGGACTAGCGGGTGGGAGGGGGGAGACCCAGTACTTC.